This T cell receptor beta chain was documented in a study of T-cell memory formation after mild COVID-19. Study at large: TCR clusters were largely donor specific.

Study-level findings and limits: Mainly CM and EM harbored the contracting CD4+ clones; mainly EMRA harbored the CD8+ ones.

CDR1 SQVTM and CDR2 ANQGSEA come from the germline V gene. This CDR3 spans 13 amino acids. The V segment lost 7 bases and the J segment 0 bases; nucleotides outside the gene matches: 2. A note on this clonotype: Its matching antigen is unknown.

Constant-segment primers were used for 5'RACE, and the resulting TCR alpha and TCR beta cDNA libraries carried sample barcodes and UMIs. TCRdb fed the 5' RACE reads into MiXCR, producing one record per CDR3 protein. The data hold roughly 410,000 distinct CDR3 sequences, with roughly a quarter observed a single time. Sample: PBMCs or a T cell subset sorted from them (not recorded which). The receptor's source is an adult woman who had mild COVID-19 (a few samples of this study predate the infection). Cell type and time point are not known. The chain uses TRBV29-1 and TRBJ1-1; 10 bases agree with TRBD1. For the CDR3, the DNA is TGCAGCGCCGGACAGGGGGTGAACACTGAAGCTTTCTTT. Translating gives CSAGQGVNTEAFF. Full variable domain (rest looked up from reference TRBV29-1 and TRBJ1-1): SAVISQKPSRDICQRGTSLTIQCQVDSQVTMMFWYRQQPGQSLTLIATANQGSEATYESGFVIDKFPISRPNLTFSTLTVSNMSPEDSSIYLCSAGQGVNTEAFFGQGTRLTVV.